This TCR beta chain was recovered during a study of human T cells and chemical hapten exposure. The study, taken as a whole, reports: Clustering by CDR3 similarity yielded significantly more large clusters from expanded TCRs than controls.

CDR3 size: 13 residues. Looked up from germline, CDR1 is MNHEY and CDR2 is SMNVEV (reference sequence). With 6 bases removed from V and 6 bases from J, the gap between germline ends came to 12 bases. Indicated time point: patch test 2, 6 weeks after DPC sensitization. As to treatment: therapeutic diphenylcyclopropenone sensitization with weekly scalp DPC. Of note for this clonotype: Its antigen is unknown.

TCRdb reprocessed the RACE reads with MiXCR, giving one entry per CDR3 protein. The table includes over 70,000 distinct CDR3 sequences, 8.5% detected once. V gene TRBV27 combines with J gene TRBJ2-1; TRBD1 is a possible D gene (6 bases). Sample: whole blood, taken in connection with sensitization to the hapten diphenylcyclopropenone (DPC). This TCR was sampled from a woman between 45 and 65 years old with alopecia areata. Some clones in this sample may be carry-over from other donors' samples. CDR3 sequence reads: CASRQTGSNEQFF. The CDR3, as DNA: TGTGCCAGCAGACAAACAGGGTCCAATGAGCAGTTCTTC.